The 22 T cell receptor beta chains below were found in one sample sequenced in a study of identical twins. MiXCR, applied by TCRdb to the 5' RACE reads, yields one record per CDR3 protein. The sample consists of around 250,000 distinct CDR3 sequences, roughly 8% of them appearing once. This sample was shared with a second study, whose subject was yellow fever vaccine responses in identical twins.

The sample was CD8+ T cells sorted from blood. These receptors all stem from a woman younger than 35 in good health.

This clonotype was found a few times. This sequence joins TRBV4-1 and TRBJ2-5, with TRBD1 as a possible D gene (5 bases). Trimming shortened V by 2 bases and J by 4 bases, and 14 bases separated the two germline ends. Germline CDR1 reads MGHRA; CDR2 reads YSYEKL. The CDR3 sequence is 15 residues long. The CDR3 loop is CASSQPQAGLETQYF. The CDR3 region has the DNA TGCGCCAGCAGCCAACCACAGGCCGGATTAGAGACCCAGTACTTC.

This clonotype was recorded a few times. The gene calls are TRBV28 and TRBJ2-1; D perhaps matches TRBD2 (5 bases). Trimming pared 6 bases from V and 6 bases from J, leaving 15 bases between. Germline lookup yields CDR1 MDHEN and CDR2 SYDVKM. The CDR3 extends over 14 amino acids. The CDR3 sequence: CASRTPPRVNEQFF. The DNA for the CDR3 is TGTGCCAGCAGGACACCCCCGAGGGTCAATGAGCAGTTCTTC.

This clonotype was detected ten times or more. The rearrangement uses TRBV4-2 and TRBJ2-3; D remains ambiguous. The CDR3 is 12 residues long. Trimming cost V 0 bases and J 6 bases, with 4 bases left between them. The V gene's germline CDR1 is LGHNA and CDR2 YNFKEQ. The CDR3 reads CASSQEGDTQYF. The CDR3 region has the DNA TGTGCCAGCAGCCAAGAGGGGGATACGCAGTATTTT.

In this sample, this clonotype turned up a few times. CDR3 nucleotides: TGCAGTGACCACAGCACTGAAGCTTTCTTT. Translation gives CSDHSTEAFF. The chain couples TRBV20-1 to TRBJ1-1; D gene ambiguous. Per germline, CDR1 DFQATT and CDR2 SNEGSKA (reference sequence). This CDR3 has 10 amino acids. Trimming took 7 bases from V and 4 from J, leaving 7 bases between them.

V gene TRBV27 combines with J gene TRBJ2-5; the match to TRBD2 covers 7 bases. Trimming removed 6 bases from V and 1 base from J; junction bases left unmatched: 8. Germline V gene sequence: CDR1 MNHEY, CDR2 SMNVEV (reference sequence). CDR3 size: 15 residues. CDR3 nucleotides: TGTGCCAGCAGACCCACCCCGGGAGGCCAAGAGACCCAGTACTTC. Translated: CASRPTPGGQETQYF.

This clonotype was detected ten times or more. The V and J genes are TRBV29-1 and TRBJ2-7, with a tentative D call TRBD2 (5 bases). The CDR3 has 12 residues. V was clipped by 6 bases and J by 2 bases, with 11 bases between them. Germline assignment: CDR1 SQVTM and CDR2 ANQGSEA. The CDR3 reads CSVVDSAYEQYF. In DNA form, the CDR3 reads TGCAGCGTGGTGGACTCAGCCTACGAGCAGTACTTC.

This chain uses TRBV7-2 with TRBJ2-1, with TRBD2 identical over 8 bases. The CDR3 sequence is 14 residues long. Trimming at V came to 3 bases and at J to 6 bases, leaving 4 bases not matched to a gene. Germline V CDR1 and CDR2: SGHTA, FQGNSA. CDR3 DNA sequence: TGTGCCAGCAGCTTGTTAGCGGGGATCAATGAGCAGTTCTTC. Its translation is CASSLLAGINEQFF.

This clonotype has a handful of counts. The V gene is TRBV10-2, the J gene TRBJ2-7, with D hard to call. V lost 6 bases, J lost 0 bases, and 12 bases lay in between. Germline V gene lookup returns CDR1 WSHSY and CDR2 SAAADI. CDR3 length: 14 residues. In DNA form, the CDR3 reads TGCGCCAGCAGGACTTTACTTAGCTCCTACGAGCAGTACTTC. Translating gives CASRTLLSSYEQYF.

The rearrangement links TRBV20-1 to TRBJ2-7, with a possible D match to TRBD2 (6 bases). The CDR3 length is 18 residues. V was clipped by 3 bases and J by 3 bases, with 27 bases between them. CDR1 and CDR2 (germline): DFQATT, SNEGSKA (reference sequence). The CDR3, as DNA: TGCAGTGCTAGTCCCATTGACTATGGGGGGATATCGGACTACGAGCAGTACTTC. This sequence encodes CSASPIDYGGISDYEQYF.

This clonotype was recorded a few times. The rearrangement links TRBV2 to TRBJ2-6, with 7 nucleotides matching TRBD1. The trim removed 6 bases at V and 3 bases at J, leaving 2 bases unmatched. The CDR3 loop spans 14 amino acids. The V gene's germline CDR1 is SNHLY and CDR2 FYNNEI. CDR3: CASSDRVGANVLTF. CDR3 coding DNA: TGTGCCAGCAGCGACAGGGTTGGGGCCAACGTCCTGACTTTC.

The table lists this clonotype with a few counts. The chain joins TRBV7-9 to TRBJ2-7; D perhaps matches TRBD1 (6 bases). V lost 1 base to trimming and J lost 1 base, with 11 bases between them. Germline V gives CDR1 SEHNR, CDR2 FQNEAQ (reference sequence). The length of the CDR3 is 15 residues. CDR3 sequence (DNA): TGTGCCAGCAGCTTAGGGGGGCAAAGATCCTACGAGCAGTACTTC. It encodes CASSLGGQRSYEQYF.

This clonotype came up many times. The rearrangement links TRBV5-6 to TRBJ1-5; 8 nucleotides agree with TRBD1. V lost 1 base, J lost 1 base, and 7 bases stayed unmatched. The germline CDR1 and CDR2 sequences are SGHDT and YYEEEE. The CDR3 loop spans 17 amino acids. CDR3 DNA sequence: TGTGCCAGCAGCTTGTTCCCAGGGGGCGAAAGCAATCAGCCCCAGCATTTT. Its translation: CASSLFPGGESNQPQHF. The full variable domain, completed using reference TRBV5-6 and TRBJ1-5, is DAGVTQSPTHLIKTRGQQVTLRCSPKSGHDTVSWYQQALGQGPQFIFQYYEEEERQRGNFPDRFSGHQFPNYSSELNVNALLLGDSALYLCASSLFPGGESNQPQHFGDGTRLSIL.

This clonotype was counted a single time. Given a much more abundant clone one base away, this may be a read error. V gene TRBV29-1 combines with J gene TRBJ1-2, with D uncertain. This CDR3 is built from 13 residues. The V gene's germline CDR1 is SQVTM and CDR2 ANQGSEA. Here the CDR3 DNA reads TGCAGCGTTGTGGACCCTCTTAACAATGGCTACACCTTC. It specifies CSVVDPLNNGYTF.

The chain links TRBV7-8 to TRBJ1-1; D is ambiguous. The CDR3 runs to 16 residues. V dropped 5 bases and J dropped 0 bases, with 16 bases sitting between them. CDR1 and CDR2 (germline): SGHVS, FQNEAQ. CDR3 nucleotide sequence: TGTGCCAGCAGCCACCAGCCCCCCGGGATGAACACTGAAGCTTTCTTT. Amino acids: CASSHQPPGMNTEAFF. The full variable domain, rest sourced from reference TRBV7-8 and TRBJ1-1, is GAGVSQSPRYKVAKRGQDVALRCDPISGHVSLFWYQQALGQGPEFLTYFQNEAQLDKSGLPSDRFFAERPEGSVSTLKIQRTQQEDSAVYLCASSHQPPGMNTEAFFGQGTRLTVV.

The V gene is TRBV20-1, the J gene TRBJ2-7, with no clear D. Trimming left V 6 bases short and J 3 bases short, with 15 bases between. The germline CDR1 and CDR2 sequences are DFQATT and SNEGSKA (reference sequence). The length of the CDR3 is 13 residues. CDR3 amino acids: CSANPPGHYEQYF. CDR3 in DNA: TGCAGTGCCAATCCACCCGGGCACTACGAGCAGTACTTC.

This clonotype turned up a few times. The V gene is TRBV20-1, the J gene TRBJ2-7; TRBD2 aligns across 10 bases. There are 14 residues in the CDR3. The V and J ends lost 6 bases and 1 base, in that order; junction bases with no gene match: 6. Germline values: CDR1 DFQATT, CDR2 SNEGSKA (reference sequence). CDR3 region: CSATQRGGSYEQYF. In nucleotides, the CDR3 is TGCAGTGCGACCCAGCGGGGGGGATCCTACGAGCAGTACTTC.

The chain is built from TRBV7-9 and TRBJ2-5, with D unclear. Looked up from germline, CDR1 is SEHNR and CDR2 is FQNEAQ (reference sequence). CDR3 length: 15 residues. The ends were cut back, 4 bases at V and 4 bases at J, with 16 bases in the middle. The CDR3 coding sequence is TGTGCCAGCAGCTCGAGCCCGGGCCCCCGAGAGACCCAGTACTTC. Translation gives CASSSSPGPRETQYF.

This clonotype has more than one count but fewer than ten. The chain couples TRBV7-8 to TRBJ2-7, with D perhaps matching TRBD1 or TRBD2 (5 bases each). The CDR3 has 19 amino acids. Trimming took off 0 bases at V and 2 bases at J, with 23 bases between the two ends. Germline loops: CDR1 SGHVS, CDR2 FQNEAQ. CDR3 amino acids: CASSLALGDHQPDPYEQYF. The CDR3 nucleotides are TGTGCCAGCAGCTTAGCGCTCGGGGACCACCAACCAGATCCCTACGAGCAGTACTTC.

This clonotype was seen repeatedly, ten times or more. The CDR3 bases are TGTGCCATCAGTGTAGCCCCGTCCTACGAGCAGTACTTC. Its protein is CAISVAPSYEQYF. This chain uses TRBV10-3 with TRBJ2-7; D is unclear. Trimming removed 4 bases at V and 1 base at J, with 8 bases between. Germline V CDR1 and CDR2: ENHRY, SYGVKD. CDR3 length equals 13 residues.

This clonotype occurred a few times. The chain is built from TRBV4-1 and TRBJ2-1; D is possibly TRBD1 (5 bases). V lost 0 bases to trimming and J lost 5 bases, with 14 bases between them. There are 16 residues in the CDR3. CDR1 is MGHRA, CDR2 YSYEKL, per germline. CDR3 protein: CASSQESVQGHNEQFF. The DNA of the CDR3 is TGCGCCAGCAGCCAAGAGTCAGTCCAGGGCCACAATGAGCAGTTCTTC.

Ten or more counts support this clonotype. Here the CDR3 reads CASSEWAVGSYEQYF. CDR3 nucleotide sequence: TGTGCCAGCAGTGAATGGGCGGTGGGCTCCTACGAGCAGTACTTC. The V gene is TRBV2, the J gene TRBJ2-7; no clear D. The V and J ends lost 2 bases and 0 bases respectively, with 11 bases between them. Germline assignment: CDR1 SNHLY and CDR2 FYNNEI. The CDR3 spans 15 residues.

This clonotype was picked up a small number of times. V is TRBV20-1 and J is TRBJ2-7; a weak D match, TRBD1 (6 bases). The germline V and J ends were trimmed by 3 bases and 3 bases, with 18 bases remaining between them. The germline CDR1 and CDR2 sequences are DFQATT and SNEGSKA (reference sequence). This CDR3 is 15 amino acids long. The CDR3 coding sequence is TGCAGTGCTAGGCACCCTTGGGACATAGGCTACGAGCAGTACTTC. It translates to CSARHPWDIGYEQYF.